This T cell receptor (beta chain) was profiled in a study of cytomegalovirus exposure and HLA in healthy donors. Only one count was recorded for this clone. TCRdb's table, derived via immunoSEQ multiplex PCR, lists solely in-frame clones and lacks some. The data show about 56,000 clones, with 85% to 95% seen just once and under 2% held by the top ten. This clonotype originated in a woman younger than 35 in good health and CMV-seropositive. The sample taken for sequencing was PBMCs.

CDR3 in DNA: TGTGCCAGCAGTGAAGGTCACGGGTTTCCCCAGCCCCAGCATTTT. Translation gives CASSEGHGFPQPQHF. This chain joins TRBV25-1 and TRBJ1-5; D unclear. The CDR3 has 15 amino acids. The V end was cut by 2 bases, the J end by 7 bases, with 15 bases between. Germline lookup yields CDR1 MGHDK and CDR2 SYGVNS. Full variable domain (missing parts from reference TRBV25-1 and TRBJ1-5): EADIYQTPRYLVIGTGKKITLECSQTMGHDKMYWYQQDPGMELHLIHYSYGVNSTEKGDLSSESTVSRIRTEHFPLTLESARPSHTSQYLCASSEGHGFPQPQHFGDGTRLSIL.